This record looks at one T cell receptor (beta chain) sequence and its context. This record belongs to a study of blood T cell repertoires in COVID-19. The overall study: COVID-19 samples from acute and convalescent phases originated in the United States, Italy and Spain. The analysed material was cDNA or gDNA that came from T cells, B-cell-depleted T cells, or PBMCs.

The authors' processing: Cell counts per sample came from amplifying reference gene primers. Produced via immunoSEQ multiplex PCR; TCRdb's table is partial and in-frame only. The V and J calls and the clone size are those of that table, but D and trimming were determined from the DNA. The table records about 75,000 clones, about four fifths of them present only once. Germline CDR1 and CDR2: SGHRS and YFSETQ. The V gene end was trimmed by 3 bases and the J gene end by 1 base; junction bases not matched to a gene: 11. This CDR3 has 17 amino acids. V gene TRBV5-1 combines with J gene TRBJ1-1, with 8 bases aligning to TRBD1. Sequences were obtained from peripheral blood. This receptor was identified in a woman of 80 years or more with active or convalescent COVID-19. CDR3: CASSSGISGGPNTEAFF. The CDR3 bases are TGCGCCAGCAGCTCGGGAATCTCAGGGGGCCCGAACACTGAAGCTTTCTTT.